The source of this T cell receptor beta chain is a study of low-dose radiotherapy and immunotherapy resistance in tumors. Study-level information: Cohort 1 got 0.5 Gy per fraction every 2 weeks, 6.5 Gy in total. Those assigned to Cohort 2 were treated with 1 Gy per fraction every two weeks (13 Gy in total over 26 weeks).

With 7 bases clipped from V and 4 bases from J, the junction kept 8 bases outside the gene matches. Per the germline V gene, CDR1 is KGHSH and CDR2 is LQKENI. The CDR3 runs 14 residues. First-strand cDNA relied on TRAV- and TRBV-specific primers spanning alpha and beta chains. Amplification, which lasted 20 PCR cycles, used a constant-region primer and V-primer adapter to amplify TCRs. In vitro transcription amplified the mRNA that had been isolated. One entry per CDR3 protein results from TCRdb running MiXCR on the reads. The top ten clones hold less than 6% of a sample with 15,000 to 20,000 distinct CDR3 sequences, around two thirds of them seen once.

This chain connects TRBV18 to TRBJ2-5; TRBD2 matches at 8 bases. This TCR was sampled from a human donor with advanced metastatic prostate, ovarian, gallbladder or colorectal cancer (not recorded which). This table probably holds off-target reads from a library built for another chain. The CDR3 DNA reads as TGTGCCAGCTTAAGCCAAGCGGGAGTAGAGACCCAGTACTTC. Amino acid sequence: CASLSQAGVETQYF.